This T cell receptor beta chain was profiled in a study of Tregs in tolerant kidney transplant recipients. Produced via immunoSEQ multiplex PCR; TCRdb's table is partial and in-frame only. The table has 60,000 to 65,000 clones, roughly 98% seen once; the top ten hold 0.3% to 0.4%. Unstimulated Tregs (CD4+CD25+CD127-) and CD4+CD25- non-Tregs were sorted from PBMCs. CDR3 length: 14 residues. Germline values: CDR1 SEHNR, CDR2 FQNEAQ (reference sequence). The germline V and J ends were trimmed by 5 bases and 0 bases, with 10 bases remaining between them. The receptor comes from a human donor who received a combined kidney and bone marrow transplant. V is TRBV7-9 and J is TRBJ2-5; D might be TRBD1 (6 bases). The sequencing used Tregs from blood, collected before the transplant. CDR3 bases: TGTGCCAGCAGCACCCAGGGGTACCAAGAGACCCAGTACTTC. Amino acids: CASSTQGYQETQYF. Full variable domain (missing parts from reference TRBV7-9 and TRBJ2-5): DTGVSQNPRHKITKRGQNVTFRCDPISEHNRLYWYRQTLGQGPEFLTYFQNEAQLEKSRLLSDRFSAERPKGSFSTLEIQRTEQGDSAMYLCASSTQGYQETQYFGPGTRLLVL.